This T cell receptor (beta chain) is from a study of T cell changes during pregnancy in multiple sclerosis. Repertoires were generated with immunoSEQ multiplex PCR, while TCRdb's copy carries only in-frame clones and drops some. The repertoire includes under 60,000 clones, approximately 94% of them detected once, and around 0.31% sits in the top ten. Looked up from germline, CDR1 is MNHNY and CDR2 is SVGAGI (reference sequence). V lost 5 bases, J lost 8 bases, and 12 bases lay in between. This CDR3 is 12 amino acids long. The material sequenced was CD4+ T cells from peripheral blood mononuclear cells, taken in the third trimester of pregnancy. The chain carries TRBV6-6 and TRBJ1-1; D is unresolved. This TCR came from a female donor with multiple sclerosis, enrolled in a pregnancy study. The CDR3 loop is CASSDQVTEAFF. In nucleotides, the CDR3 is TGTGCCAGCAGTGACCAGGTCACCGAAGCTTTCTTT.